This is a list of T cell receptor beta chains from one sample in a study of blood T cell repertoires in COVID-19. The table came from immunoSEQ multiplex PCR; TCRdb's copy has only in-frame clones and leaves some out. The repertoire holds over 200,000 clones, with approximately 88% as singletons. Source material: peripheral blood. These receptor sequences come from a man in his forties with acute or convalescent COVID-19. Both conserved end residues are part of each CDR3. The D gene is left open where the match is weak. Size is omitted from some rows. Given values are once, few, many or a class for expanded clones.

J,size,V,D,DNA,CDR3
TRBJ2-2,-,TRBV18,TRBD2,TGTGCCAGCTCACCCTTCGGACTAGCGGGGGAGAACACCGGGGAGCTGTTTTTT,CASSPFGLAGENTGELFF
TRBJ1-1,-,TRBV7-9,-,TGTGCCAGCAGCTTAGCGGTGAGTCTGAACACTGAAGCTTTCTTT,CASSLAVSLNTEAFF
TRBJ1-4,-,TRBV19,TRBD1,TGTGCCAGCAGCCCCCTGCCCAAGACAGGGTCTAATGAAAAACTGTTTTTT,CASSPLPKTGSNEKLFF
TRBJ2-1,-,TRBV7-9,TRBD1,TGTGCCAGCAGCTCCCCGGACAGGGGGCACAATGAGCAGTTCTTC,CASSSPDRGHNEQFF
TRBJ2-7,few,TRBV5-1,TRBD2,TGCGCCAGCAGCGTCGGACTAGCGGGAGGATACGAGCAGTACTTC,CASSVGLAGGYEQYF
TRBJ1-1,once,TRBV15,TRBD1,TGTGCCACCAGCAGGGGACAGGCGCCTAACACTGAAGCTTTCTTT,CATSRGQAPNTEAFF
TRBJ2-3,once,TRBV5-1,TRBD2,TGCGCCAGCAGCTTGGAGGTAGCGGGAGGTACGCAGTATTTT,CASSLEVAGGTQYF
TRBJ1-4,few,TRBV29-1,-,TGCAGCCGGAGGGGCTCCAAACTGTTTTTT,CSRRGSKLFF
TRBJ2-2,once,TRBV27,-,TGTGCCAGCAGTTTACAGATCAAATTTAACACCGGGGAGCTGTTTTTT,CASSLQIKFNTGELFF
TRBJ2-2,-,TRBV5-1,TRBD2,TGCGCCAGCAGCTTAACTAGCGCGCAAACCGGGGAGCTGTTTTTT,CASSLTSAQTGELFF
TRBJ1-4,-,TRBV5-4,-,TGTGCCAGCAGCTCTGGTGGGGCAGGGACTAATGAAAAACTGTTTTTT,CASSSGGAGTNEKLFF
TRBJ1-4,-,TRBV19,-,TGTGCCAGTACCCCAAACCAGAGGTTAAGTAAACTGTTTTTT,CASTPNQRLSKLFF
TRBJ2-1,once,TRBV11-2,-,TGTGCCAGCAGCTTAAGAGAAAAGCAGTTCTTC,CASSLREKQFF
TRBJ2-7,-,TRBV25-1,-,TGTGCCAGCAGTGCTTGGACAGACACCCTAAGCTCCTACGAGCAGTACTTC,CASSAWTDTLSSYEQYF
TRBJ2-1,-,TRBV27,TRBD1,TGTGCCAGCAGTCGGACAGGGATGTACAATGAGCAGTTCTTC,CASSRTGMYNEQFF
TRBJ2-2,-,TRBV18,TRBD1,TGTGCCAGCTCACCACCGGGACAGTGGAACACCGGGGAGCTGTTTTTT,CASSPPGQWNTGELFF
TRBJ1-2,-,TRBV29-1,-,TGCAGCGGTCACCTGGGGGCAAGTGGCTACACCTTC,CSGHLGASGYTF